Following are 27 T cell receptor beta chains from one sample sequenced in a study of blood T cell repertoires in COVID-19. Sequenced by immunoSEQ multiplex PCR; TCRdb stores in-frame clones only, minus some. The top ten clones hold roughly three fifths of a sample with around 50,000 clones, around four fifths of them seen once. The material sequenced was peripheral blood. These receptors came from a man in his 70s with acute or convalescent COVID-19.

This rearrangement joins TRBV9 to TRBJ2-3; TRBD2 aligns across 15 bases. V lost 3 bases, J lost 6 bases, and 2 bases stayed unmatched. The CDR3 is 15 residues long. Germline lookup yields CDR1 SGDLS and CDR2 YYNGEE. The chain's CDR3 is CASSAGTSGRDTQYF. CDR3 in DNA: TGTGCCAGCAGCGCGGGGACTAGCGGGAGGGATACGCAGTATTTT.

CDR3 in amino acids: CAWSPRASGNTIYF. CDR3 nucleotides: TGTGCCTGGAGTCCCAGGGCCTCTGGAAACACCATATATTTT. This chain joins TRBV30 and TRBJ1-3; tentatively, D is TRBD1 (5 bases). V was clipped by 2 bases and J by 0 bases, with 8 bases between them. Looked up from germline, CDR1 is GTSNPN and CDR2 is SVGIG (reference sequence). The CDR3 covers 14 residues.

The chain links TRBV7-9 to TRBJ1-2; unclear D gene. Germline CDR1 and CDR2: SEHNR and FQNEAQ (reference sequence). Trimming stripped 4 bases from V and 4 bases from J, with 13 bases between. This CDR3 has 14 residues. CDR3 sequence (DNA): TGTGCCAGCAGCTCTCCCCGAGGGCTCTATGGCTACACCTTC. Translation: CASSSPRGLYGYTF.

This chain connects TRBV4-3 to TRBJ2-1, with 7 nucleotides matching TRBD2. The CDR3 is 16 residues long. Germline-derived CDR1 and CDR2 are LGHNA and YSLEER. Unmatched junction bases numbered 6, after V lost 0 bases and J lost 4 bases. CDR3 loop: CASSQDRGLGYNEQFF. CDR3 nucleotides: TGCGCCAGCAGCCAAGATCGAGGACTAGGGTACAATGAGCAGTTCTTC.

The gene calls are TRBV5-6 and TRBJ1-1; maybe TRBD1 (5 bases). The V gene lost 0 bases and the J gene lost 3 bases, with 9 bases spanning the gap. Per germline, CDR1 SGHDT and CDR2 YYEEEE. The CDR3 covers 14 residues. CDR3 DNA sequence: TGTGCCAGCAGCTTGGGATGGGGGGACACTGAAGCTTTCTTT. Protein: CASSLGWGDTEAFF.

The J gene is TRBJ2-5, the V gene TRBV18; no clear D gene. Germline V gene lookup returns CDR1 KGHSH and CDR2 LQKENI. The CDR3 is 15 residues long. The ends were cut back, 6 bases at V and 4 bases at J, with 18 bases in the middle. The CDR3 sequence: CASSLTIAPGETQYF. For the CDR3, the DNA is TGTGCCAGCTCCCTGACGATCGCCCCAGGAGAGACCCAGTACTTC.

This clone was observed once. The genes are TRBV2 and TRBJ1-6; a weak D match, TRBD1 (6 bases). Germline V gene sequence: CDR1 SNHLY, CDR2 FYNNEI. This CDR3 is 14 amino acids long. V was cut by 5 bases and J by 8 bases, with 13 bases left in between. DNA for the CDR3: TGTGCCAGCAGTCCCCGGACAGCTTATTCACCCCTCCACTTT. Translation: CASSPRTAYSPLHF.

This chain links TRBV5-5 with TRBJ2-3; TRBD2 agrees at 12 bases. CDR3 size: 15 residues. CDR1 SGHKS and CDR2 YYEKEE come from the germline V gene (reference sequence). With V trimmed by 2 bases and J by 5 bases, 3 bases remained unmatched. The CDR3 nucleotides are TGTGCCAGCAGCTTCCTAGCGGGGGGGGGAGATACGCAGTATTTT. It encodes CASSFLAGGGDTQYF.

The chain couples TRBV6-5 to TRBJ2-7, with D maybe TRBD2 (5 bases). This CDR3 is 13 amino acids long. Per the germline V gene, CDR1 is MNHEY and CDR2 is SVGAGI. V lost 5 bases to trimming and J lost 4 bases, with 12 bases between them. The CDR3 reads CASSPEGPYEQYF. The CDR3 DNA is TGTGCCAGCAGTCCCGAGGGCCCTTACGAGCAGTACTTC.

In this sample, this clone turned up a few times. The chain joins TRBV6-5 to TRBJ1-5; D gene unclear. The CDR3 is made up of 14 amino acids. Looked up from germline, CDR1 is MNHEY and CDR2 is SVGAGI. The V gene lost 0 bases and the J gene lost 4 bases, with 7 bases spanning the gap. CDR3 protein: CASSYSVTNQPQHF. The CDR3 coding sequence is TGTGCCAGCAGTTACTCCGTCACTAATCAGCCCCAGCATTTT.

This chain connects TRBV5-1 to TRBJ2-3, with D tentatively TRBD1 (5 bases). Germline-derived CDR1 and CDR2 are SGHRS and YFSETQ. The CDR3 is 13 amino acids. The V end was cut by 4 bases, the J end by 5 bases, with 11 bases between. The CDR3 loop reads CASSRQGEDTQYF. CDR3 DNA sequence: TGCGCCAGCAGCCGCCAAGGGGAAGATACGCAGTATTTT.

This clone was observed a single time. The CDR3: CASSPDRDSYNEQFF. The CDR3 coding sequence is TGTGCCAGCTCACCCGACAGAGACTCCTACAATGAGCAGTTCTTC. The rearrangement links TRBV18 to TRBJ2-1, with D perhaps TRBD1 (5 bases). The CDR3 loop spans 15 amino acids. The ends were cut back, 3 bases at V and 0 bases at J, with 9 bases in the middle. Germline V lookup: CDR1 KGHSH, CDR2 LQKENI.

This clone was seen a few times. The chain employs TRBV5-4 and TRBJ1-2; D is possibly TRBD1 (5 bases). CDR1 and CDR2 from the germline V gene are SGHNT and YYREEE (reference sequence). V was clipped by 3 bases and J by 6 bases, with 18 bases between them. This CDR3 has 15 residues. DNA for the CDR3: TGTGCCAGCAGCTGGGGGGGTGTAGGGGCTGATGGCTACACCTTC. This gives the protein CASSWGGVGADGYTF.

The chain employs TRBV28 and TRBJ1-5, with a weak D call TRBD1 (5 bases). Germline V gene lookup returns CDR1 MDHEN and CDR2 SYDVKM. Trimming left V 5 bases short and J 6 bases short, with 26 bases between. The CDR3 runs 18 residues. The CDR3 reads CASSTLRRETDGVQPQHF. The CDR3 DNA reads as TGTGCCAGCAGTACCCTTCGACGAGAGACAGATGGCGTTCAGCCCCAGCATTTT.

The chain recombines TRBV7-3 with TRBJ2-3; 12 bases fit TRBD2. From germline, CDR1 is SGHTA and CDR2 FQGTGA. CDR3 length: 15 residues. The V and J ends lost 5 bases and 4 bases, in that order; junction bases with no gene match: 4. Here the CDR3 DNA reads TGTGCCAGCAGCACCCTAGCGGGAGGGTCAGATACGCAGTATTTT. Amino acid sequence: CASSTLAGGSDTQYF. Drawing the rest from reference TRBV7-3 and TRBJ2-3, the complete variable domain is GAGVSQTPSNKVTEKGKYVELRCDPISGHTALYWYRQSLGQGPEFLIYFQGTGAADDSGLPNDRFFAVRPEGSVSTLKIQRTERGDSAVYLCASSTLAGGSDTQYFGPGTRLTVL.

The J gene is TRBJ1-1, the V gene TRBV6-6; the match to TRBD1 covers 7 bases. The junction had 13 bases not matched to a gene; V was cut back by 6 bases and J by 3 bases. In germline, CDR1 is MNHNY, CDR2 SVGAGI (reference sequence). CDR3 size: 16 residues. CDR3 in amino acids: CASSRDRAGGYTEAFF. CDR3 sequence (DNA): TGTGCCAGCAGCCGCGACAGGGCAGGGGGGTACACTGAAGCTTTCTTT.

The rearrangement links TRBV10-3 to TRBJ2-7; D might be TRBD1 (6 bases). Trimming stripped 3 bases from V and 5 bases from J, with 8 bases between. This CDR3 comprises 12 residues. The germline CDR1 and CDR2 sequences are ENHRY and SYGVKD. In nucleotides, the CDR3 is TGTGCCATCAGTGAAGGGGGAAACGAGCAGTACTTC. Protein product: CAISEGGNEQYF.

For the CDR3, the DNA is TGTGCCTCAAGCCGGGTATCGGGAAACACCATATATTTT. Residues: CASSRVSGNTIYF. J is TRBJ1-3 and V is TRBV19; D is unclear. With 11 bases removed from V and 4 bases from J, the gap between germline ends came to 15 bases. This CDR3 has 13 residues. Germline CDR1 is LNHDA and CDR2 is SQIVND (reference sequence).

CDR3 coding DNA: TGTGCCAGCAGTCCCTCATTGGGCGACGAGCAGTACTTC. As protein: CASSPSLGDEQYF. The chain is built from TRBV27 and TRBJ2-7; the D is unclear. Germline CDR1 reads MNHEY; CDR2 reads SMNVEV (reference sequence). Trimming cost V 5 bases and J 5 bases, with 13 bases left between them. This CDR3 is 13 amino acids long.

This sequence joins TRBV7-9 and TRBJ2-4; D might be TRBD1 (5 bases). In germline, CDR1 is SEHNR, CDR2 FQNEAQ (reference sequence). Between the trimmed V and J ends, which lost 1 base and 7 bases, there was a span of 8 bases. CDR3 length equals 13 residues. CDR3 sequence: CASSLEGLNIQYF. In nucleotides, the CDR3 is TGTGCCAGCAGCTTAGAGGGGCTTAACATTCAGTACTTC.

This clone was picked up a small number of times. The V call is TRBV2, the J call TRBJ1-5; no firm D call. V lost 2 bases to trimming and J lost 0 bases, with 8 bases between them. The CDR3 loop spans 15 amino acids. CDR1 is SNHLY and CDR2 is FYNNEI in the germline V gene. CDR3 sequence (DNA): TGTGCCAGCAGTGAACAGTTTGGTAGCAATCAGCCCCAGCATTTT. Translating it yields CASSEQFGSNQPQHF.

As DNA, the CDR3 is TGTGCCAGCAGCCCGGGACTAGCGGGGGGGCCGTACAATGAGCAGTTCTTC. Translating it yields CASSPGLAGGPYNEQFF. This chain uses TRBV7-2 with TRBJ2-1; 16 nucleotides match TRBD2. CDR1 is SGHTA, CDR2 FQGNSA, per germline. CDR3 size: 17 residues. Trimming cost V 5 bases and J 4 bases; bases outside gene matches: 5.

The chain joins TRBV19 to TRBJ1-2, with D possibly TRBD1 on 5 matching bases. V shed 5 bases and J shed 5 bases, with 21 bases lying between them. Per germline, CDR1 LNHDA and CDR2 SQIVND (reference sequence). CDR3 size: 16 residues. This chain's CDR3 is CASSFSRGEGRYGYTF. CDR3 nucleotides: TGTGCCAGTAGTTTTTCGCGAGGGGAGGGACGATATGGCTACACCTTC.

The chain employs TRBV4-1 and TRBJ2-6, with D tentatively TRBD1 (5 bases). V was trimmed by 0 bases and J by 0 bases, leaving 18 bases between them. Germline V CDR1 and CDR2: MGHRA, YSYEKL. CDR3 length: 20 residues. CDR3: CASSQDPRGGRTSGANVLTF. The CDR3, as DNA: TGCGCCAGCAGCCAAGATCCAAGGGGCGGTCGAACCTCTGGGGCCAACGTCCTGACTTTC.

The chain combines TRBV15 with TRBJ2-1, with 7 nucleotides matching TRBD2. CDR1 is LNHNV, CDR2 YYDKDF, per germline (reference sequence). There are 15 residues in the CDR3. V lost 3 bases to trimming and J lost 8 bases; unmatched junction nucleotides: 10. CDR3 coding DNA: TGTGCCACCAGCAGGCCCGCCGGGACTATACATGAGCAGTTCTTC. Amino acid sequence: CATSRPAGTIHEQFF.

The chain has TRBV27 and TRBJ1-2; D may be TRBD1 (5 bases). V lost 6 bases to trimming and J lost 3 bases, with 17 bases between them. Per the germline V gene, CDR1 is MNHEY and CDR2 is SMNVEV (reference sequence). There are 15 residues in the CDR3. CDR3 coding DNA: TGTGCCAGCAGCTTAACCGTCGGGGGTGACTATGGCTACACCTTC. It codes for CASSLTVGGDYGYTF.

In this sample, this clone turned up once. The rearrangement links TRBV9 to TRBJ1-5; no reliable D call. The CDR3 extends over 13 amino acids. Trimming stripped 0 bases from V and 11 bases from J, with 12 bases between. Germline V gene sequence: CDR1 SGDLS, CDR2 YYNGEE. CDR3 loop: CASSVDVGRSQHF. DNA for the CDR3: TGTGCCAGCAGCGTAGACGTCGGGAGGTCCCAGCATTTT. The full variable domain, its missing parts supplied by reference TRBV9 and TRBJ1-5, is DSGVTQTPKHLITATGQRVTLRCSPRSGDLSVYWYQQSLDQGLQFLIQYYNGEERAKGNILERFSAQQFPDLHSELNLSSLELGDSALYFCASSVDVGRSQHFGDGTRLSIL.